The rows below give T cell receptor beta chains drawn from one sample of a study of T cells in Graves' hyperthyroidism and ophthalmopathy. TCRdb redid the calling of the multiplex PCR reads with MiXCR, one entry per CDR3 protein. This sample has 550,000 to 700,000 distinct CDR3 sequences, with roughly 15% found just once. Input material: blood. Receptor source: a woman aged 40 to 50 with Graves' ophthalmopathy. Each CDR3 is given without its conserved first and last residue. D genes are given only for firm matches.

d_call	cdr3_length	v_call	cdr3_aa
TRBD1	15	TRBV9	ASSPSVRGLGDTEAF
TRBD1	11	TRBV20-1	SSPGTGFHEQY
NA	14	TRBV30	AWSARQGYSNQPQH
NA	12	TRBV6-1	ASSGGNLNTEAF
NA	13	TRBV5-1	ASREIADMNTEAF
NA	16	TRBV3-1	ASSQWGRPAGYGGELF
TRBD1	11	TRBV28	ASNSGTGRTAF
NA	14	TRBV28	ASGGPGHNKNTEAF
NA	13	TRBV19	ASSITVLLAYEQY
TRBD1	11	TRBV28	ASSQGQGPEQY
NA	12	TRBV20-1	SARAKGKDTEAF
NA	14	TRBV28	ASSLTGSAGANVLT
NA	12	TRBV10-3	AINYTNFATEAF
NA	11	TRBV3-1	ASRGAGGETQY
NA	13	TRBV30	AWKRANRPAYEQY
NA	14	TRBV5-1	ASSLSPGRENSPLH
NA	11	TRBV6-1	ASSSTESYEQY
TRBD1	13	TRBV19	ASSIEHRGTGELF
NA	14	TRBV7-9	ASSLAEGRLVYGYT
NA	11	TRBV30	AWSVRSAGEQY
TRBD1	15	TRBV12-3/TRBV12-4	ASSPLPGTGVGEPQH
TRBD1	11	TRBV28	ASKTGGSYGYT
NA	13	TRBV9	ASSSGPDSGNTIY
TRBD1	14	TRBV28	ASSLVPGGGNQPQH
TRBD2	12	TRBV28	ASRSGLAIETQY
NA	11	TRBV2	ASSWTMNTEAF
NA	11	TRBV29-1	SAAQGGSTEAF
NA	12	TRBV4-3	ASSQDLSSTEAF
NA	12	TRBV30	AWSAQLRTDTQY
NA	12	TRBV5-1	ASSPGAGSDEQY
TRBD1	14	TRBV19	ASSLLGQGAESGYT
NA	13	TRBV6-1	ASSPEGRELHGYT
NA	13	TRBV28	ASTSWTSGANVLT
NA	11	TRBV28	ASSLVGTDTQY
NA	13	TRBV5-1	ASSLTGYTSYEQY
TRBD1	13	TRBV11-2	ASSLEGQGLLEQY
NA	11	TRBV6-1	ASSDQYGYEQY
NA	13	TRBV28	ASSDGHGDPAEAF
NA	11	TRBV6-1	ASSEAQRVTQY
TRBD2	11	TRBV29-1	SVWTSGAGELF